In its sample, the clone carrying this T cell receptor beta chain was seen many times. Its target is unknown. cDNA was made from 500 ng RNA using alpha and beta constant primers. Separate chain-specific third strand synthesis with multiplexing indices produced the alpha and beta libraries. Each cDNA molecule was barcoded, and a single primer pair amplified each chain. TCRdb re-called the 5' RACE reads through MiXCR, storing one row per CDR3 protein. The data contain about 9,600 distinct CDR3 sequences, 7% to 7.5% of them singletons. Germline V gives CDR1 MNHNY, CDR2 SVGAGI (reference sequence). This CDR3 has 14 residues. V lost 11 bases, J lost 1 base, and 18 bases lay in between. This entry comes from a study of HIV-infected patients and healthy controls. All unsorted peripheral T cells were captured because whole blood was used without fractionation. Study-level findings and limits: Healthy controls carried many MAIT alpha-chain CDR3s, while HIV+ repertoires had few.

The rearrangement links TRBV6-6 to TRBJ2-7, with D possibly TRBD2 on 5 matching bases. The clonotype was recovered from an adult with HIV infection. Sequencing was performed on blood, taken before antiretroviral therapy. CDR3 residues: CASSLGVRSYEQYF. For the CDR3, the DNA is TGTGCCTCCTCCCTCGGGGTCAGGTCCTACGAGCAGTACTTC.